The 29 T cell receptor beta chains presented below share a single source sample, sequenced in a study of blood T cells in healthy people across ages (dated by TCRdb to between 2015 and 2016). The library was prepared using 5' RACE. Sequencing was carried out with an Illumina HiSeq 2500. A second about 7 to 12 cycle PCR used a sample-barcoded 5' primer and a J-beta primer mix. Through fastp at Q25 and MiXCR, TCRdb rebuilt clones from the public reads, retaining in-frame beta chains. Under each unique CDR3 protein, matching rows form one entry showing the most common genes and DNA. In this sample the table shows around 800,000 distinct CDR3 sequences, 20% to 30% of which occur a single time. In total, the top ten clones hold around 2.9% of the sample. These same data were also listed under a study on T cells of mothers and their children.

The sequenced sample consisted of blood. The receptor set was obtained from a boy younger than 18 in good health.

The V call is TRBV14, the J call TRBJ2-3; TRBD1 aligns across 8 bases. The CDR3 sequence is 12 residues long. Germline CDR1 reads SGHDN; CDR2 reads FVKESK. V gave up 6 bases and J gave up 8 bases; unmatched junction bases: 4. CDR3 region: CASSRQGSTQYF. CDR3 nucleotide sequence: TGTGCCAGCAGTCGACAGGGGTCTACGCAGTATTTT.

This rearrangement joins TRBV7-9 to TRBJ2-2; a weak D match, TRBD1 (5 bases). Germline V gene sequence: CDR1 SEHNR, CDR2 FQNEAQ (reference sequence). CDR3 size: 18 residues. V gave up 2 bases and J gave up 0 bases, with 16 bases separating them. The CDR3 reads CASSLSQGIPANTGELFF. CDR3 nucleotide sequence: TGTGCCAGCAGCTTATCGCAGGGAATTCCCGCGAACACCGGGGAGCTGTTTTTT.

V gene TRBV5-1 combines with J gene TRBJ2-5, with TRBD1 matching over 7 bases. Trimming took 2 bases from V and 0 from J; bases not matched to a gene: 1. The CDR3 is 14 residues long. The germline gives CDR1 SGHRS, CDR2 YFSETQ. The CDR3 DNA follows: TGCGCCAGCAGCTTCAGGGGGTACCAAGAGACCCAGTACTTC. Amino acids: CASSFRGYQETQYF. The variable domain in full, completed from reference TRBV5-1 and TRBJ2-5, reads KAGVTQTPRYLIKTRGQQVTLSCSPISGHRSVSWYQQTPGQGLQFLFEYFSETQRNKGNFPGRFSGRQFSNSRSEMNVSTLELGDSALYLCASSFRGYQETQYFGPGTRLLVL.

This clonotype was seen repeatedly, ten times or more. The rearrangement links TRBV5-1 to TRBJ1-2; 7 positions agree with TRBD1. The CDR3 runs to 14 residues. V shed 4 bases and J 0 bases; nucleotides not matched to a gene: 3. Germline CDR1 reads SGHRS; CDR2 reads YFSETQ. The CDR3 reads CASSIQGANYGYTF. The CDR3 DNA is TGCGCCAGCAGCATCCAGGGGGCTAACTATGGCTACACCTTC.

The V gene is TRBV4-1, the J gene TRBJ2-5; D is ambiguous. The DNA end is more similar to TRBJ2-7, so the J call may be wrong. Germline loops: CDR1 MGHRA, CDR2 YSYEKL. This CDR3 contains 14 residues. In DNA form, the CDR3 reads TGCGCCAGCAGCCCGTTAGAGAGCTCCTACGAGCAGTACTTC. Encoded protein: CASSPLESSYEQYF.

This clonotype has only one observation. The rearrangement uses TRBV4-1 and TRBJ2-3; 8 bases fit TRBD1. The junction had 12 bases not matched to a gene; V was cut back by 4 bases and J by 3 bases. Germline CDR1 is MGHRA and CDR2 is YSYEKL. The CDR3 contains 17 residues. CDR3 loop: CASSLQGARGGTDTQYF. In DNA form, the CDR3 reads TGCGCCAGCAGCCTCCAGGGGGCGAGGGGAGGAACAGATACGCAGTATTTT.

The rearrangement uses TRBV4-2 and TRBJ2-1; weak D call: TRBD1 (6 bases). Germline CDR1 is LGHNA and CDR2 is YNFKEQ. The CDR3 is 12 residues long. V lost 4 bases and J 12 bases, leaving 13 bases between the germline ends. Here the CDR3 DNA reads TGTGCCAGCAGCCTGGGGGCGGGTCTGCAGTTCTTC. Protein sequence: CASSLGAGLQFF.

This clonotype has a single count. The V call is TRBV29-1, the J call TRBJ2-3, with TRBD1 matching over 10 bases. Germline trimming cut 7 bases from V and 4 bases from J; bases unmatched to any gene: 8. The CDR3 sequence is 14 residues long. In germline, CDR1 is SQVTM, CDR2 ANQGSEA. The CDR3 region is CSAQLGTGADTQYF. The CDR3 bases are TGCAGCGCCCAATTAGGGACAGGGGCAGATACGCAGTATTTT.

In this sample, this clonotype turned up a few times. The genes are TRBV18 and TRBJ1-5; the D gene is possibly TRBD1 (6 bases). Germline V gene sequence: CDR1 KGHSH, CDR2 LQKENI. V lost 6 bases to trimming and J lost 9 bases, with 18 bases between them. This CDR3 contains 14 residues. Here the CDR3 reads CASSPGRGHGPQHF. CDR3 DNA sequence: TGTGCCAGCTCGCCGGGTCGGGGGCACGGGCCCCAGCATTTT.

This CDR3 reads CASSEMLDNTGELFF. CDR3 nucleotide sequence: TGTGCCAGCAGTGAAATGTTAGATAACACCGGGGAGCTGTTTTTT. The V and J genes are TRBV6-1 and TRBJ2-2, with D unresolved. CDR3 length: 15 amino acids. Trimming pared 2 bases from V and 2 bases from J, leaving 9 bases between. Germline CDR1 is MNHNS and CDR2 is SASEGT.

The chain links TRBV20-1 to TRBJ2-7; no firm D call. From germline, CDR1 is DFQATT and CDR2 SNEGSKA (reference sequence). The CDR3 has 11 residues. Trimming took 7 bases from V and 6 from J, leaving 13 bases between them. The CDR3 region is CSVRDLGEQYF. As DNA, the CDR3 is TGCAGTGTACGCGATCTGGGCGAGCAGTACTTC.

Notes on this clonotype: A junction end diverges from the germline sequence, so it may reflect a read error. The chain is built from TRBV20-1 and TRBJ2-5, with TRBD2 matching over 12 bases. CDR3 length: 16 amino acids. Germline CDR1 is DFQATT and CDR2 is SNEGSKA (reference sequence). The CDR3 spells CSAGDPLAGGQETQYF. The CDR3 DNA reads TGCAGTGCTGGAGACCCCCTAGCGGGGGGGCAAGAGACCCAGTACTTC.

The rearrangement links TRBV11-2 to TRBJ2-7; D might be TRBD2 (6 bases). Deletions cut 5 bases from V and 5 bases from J, with 13 bases between. The CDR3 loop spans 13 amino acids. The V gene's germline CDR1 is SGHAT and CDR2 FQNNGV. As DNA, the CDR3 is TGTGCCAGCAGCGGAGGGCTAGAAAACGAGCAGTACTTC. It specifies CASSGGLENEQYF.

In its sample, this clonotype was seen a few times. This chain uses TRBV10-3 with TRBJ2-5, with D possibly matching TRBD2 (5 bases). The CDR3 covers 14 residues. Germline lookup yields CDR1 ENHRY and CDR2 SYGVKD. The V end was cut by 3 bases, the J end by 2 bases, with 10 bases between. The CDR3 sequence: CAISDGSGQETQYF. CDR3 DNA: TGTGCCATCAGTGACGGTTCGGGGCAAGAGACCCAGTACTTC.

The table lists this clonotype with a few counts. The chain couples TRBV6-1 to TRBJ2-5; D gene ambiguous. Germline CDR1 and CDR2: MNHNS and SASEGT. V lost 6 bases and J lost 2, with 22 bases in between. The CDR3 runs 17 residues. CDR3 nucleotides: TGTGCCAGCAGGACCTGGATTACGACAACCCCGCAAGAGACCCAGTACTTC. Its protein is CASRTWITTTPQETQYF.

This clonotype was counted only a few times. The J gene is TRBJ1-2, the V gene TRBV15, with a possible D match to TRBD1 (5 bases). The CDR3 totals 13 residues. The V and J ends lost 2 bases and 4 bases respectively, with 8 bases between them. The germline V gene encodes CDR1 LNHNV and CDR2 YYDKDF (reference sequence). CDR3 residues: CATSRPGPYGYTF. The CDR3 nucleotides are TGTGCCACCAGCAGACCGGGACCCTATGGCTACACCTTC.

This clonotype has a count of ten or more. This chain joins TRBV7-9 and TRBJ2-5; D call uncertain. V was trimmed by 6 bases and J by 4 bases, leaving 9 bases between them. The CDR3 has 12 residues. Germline V gene lookup returns CDR1 SEHNR and CDR2 FQNEAQ (reference sequence). The CDR3: CASRSSSETQYF. The DNA of the CDR3 is TGTGCCAGCAGGTCTTCCTCAGAGACCCAGTACTTC.

Only a few counts were recorded for this clonotype. This chain connects TRBV2 to TRBJ1-2; D possibly corresponds to TRBD1 (5 bases). CDR3 size: 14 residues. V lost 4 bases and J 3 bases, leaving 12 bases between the germline ends. The germline V gene encodes CDR1 SNHLY and CDR2 FYNNEI. CDR3 DNA sequence: TGTGCCAGCAGTGTCGGGACTTGGGACTATGGCTACACCTTC. This sequence encodes CASSVGTWDYGYTF.

The chain carries TRBV4-1 and TRBJ2-4; D possibly corresponds to TRBD1 (6 bases). In germline, CDR1 is MGHRA, CDR2 YSYEKL. Between the trimmed V and J ends, which lost 1 base and 0 bases, there was a span of 10 bases. This CDR3 spans 16 amino acids. CDR3 coding DNA: TGCGCCAGCAGCCAAGTCCGACAGGTAGCCAAAAACATTCAGTACTTC. Its protein is CASSQVRQVAKNIQYF.

This clonotype was seen once. J is TRBJ2-7 and V is TRBV6-2 or TRBV6-3; no clear D gene. The CDR3 totals 14 residues. Between the trimmed V and J ends, which lost 0 bases and 0 bases, there was a span of 6 bases. Looked up from germline, CDR1 is MNHEY and CDR2 is SVGEGT. The CDR3 region is CASSYSASSYEQYF. The CDR3 DNA reads as TGTGCCAGCAGTTACTCAGCGAGCTCCTACGAGCAGTACTTC.

The V gene is TRBV12-3 or TRBV12-4, the J gene TRBJ2-5; D uncertain. Trimming cost V 5 bases and J 7 bases, with 14 bases left between them. The CDR3 totals 13 residues. CDR3 DNA sequence: TGTGCCAGCAGTACCTGGACCGAGGCGACCCAGTACTTC. It codes for CASSTWTEATQYF.

The table lists this clonotype with a few counts. The chain carries TRBV5-1 and TRBJ2-5, with D possibly TRBD1 on 5 matching bases. The J call is uncertain, as TRBJ2-7 better fits the DNA end. From germline, CDR1 is SGHRS and CDR2 YFSETQ. The CDR3 has 16 amino acids. Here the CDR3 DNA reads TGCGCCAGCAGCTTGGCCGTGGGGCCACCACCCAACGAGCAGTACTTC. This sequence encodes CASSLAVGPPPNEQYF.

As regards this clonotype: At one end, the junction sequence differs from germline, possibly due to a read error. This chain joins TRBV20-1 and TRBJ2-3; 7 bases line up with TRBD1. This CDR3 is built from 13 residues. CDR1 and CDR2 (germline): DFQATT, SNEGSKA (reference sequence). CDR3 sequence (DNA): TGCAGTGCCGACCGGGACAGCACAGATTCGCAGTATTTT. Translation: CSADRDSTDSQYF.

The chain recombines TRBV2 with TRBJ1-2; D possibly corresponds to TRBD1 (6 bases). Trimming left V 5 bases short and J 6 bases short, with 13 bases between. This CDR3 is built from 13 residues. CDR1 is SNHLY and CDR2 is FYNNEI in the germline V gene. In DNA form, the CDR3 reads TGTGCCAGCAGTCGGGACACGAGTGATGGCTACACCTTC. This translates into CASSRDTSDGYTF.

The chain uses TRBV30 and TRBJ1-4; D perhaps matches TRBD1 (5 bases). Germline CDR1 and CDR2: GTSNPN and SVGIG (reference sequence). The CDR3 is 12 amino acids. Trimming removed 8 bases at V and 7 bases at J, with 14 bases between. DNA for the CDR3: TGTGCCCTTAGAGGGACTGGTGAAAAACTGTTTTTT. It is translated as CALRGTGEKLFF. The full variable domain, its missing parts supplied by reference TRBV30 and TRBJ1-4, is SQTIHQWPATLVQPVGSPLSLECTVEGTSNPNLYWYRQAAGRGLQLLFYSVGIGQISSEVPQNLSASRPQDRQFILSSKKLLLSDSGFYLCALRGTGEKLFFGSGTQLSVL.

This clonotype appeared a few times. One end of the junction is discordant with germline, which a read error may explain. V and J are TRBV12-3 or TRBV12-4 and TRBJ1-2; 8 bases map to TRBD1. The CDR3 has 15 residues. CDR3 nucleotide sequence: TGTGCCGGCAGTCCGGGACAGGAGGCTGGGTATGGCTACACCTTC. It specifies CAGSPGQEAGYGYTF.

This chain links TRBV27 with TRBJ2-6; D may be TRBD1 (5 bases). The CDR3 extends over 16 amino acids. Germline V gives CDR1 MNHEY, CDR2 SMNVEV (reference sequence). The ends were cut back, 2 bases at V and 2 bases at J, with 10 bases in the middle. CDR3 DNA sequence: TGTGCCAGCAGTTTAGCGATCAGGGCTGGGGCCAACGTCCTGACTTTC. Translating gives CASSLAIRAGANVLTF. Looking up the rest from reference TRBV27 and TRBJ2-6 gives the full variable domain: EAQVTQNPRYLITVTGKKLTVTCSQNMNHEYMSWYRQDPGLGLRQIYYSMNVEVTDKGDVPEGYKVSRKEKRNFPLILESPSPNQTSLYFCASSLAIRAGANVLTFGAGSRLTVL.

With regard to this clonotype: Without the conserved terminal phenylalanine or tryptophan, this CDR3 likely stems from a read error. The gene calls are TRBV7-2 and TRBJ1-2; no clear D. V lost 1 base and J lost 5, with 14 bases in between. In germline, CDR1 is SGHTA, CDR2 FQGNSA. The CDR3 contains 15 residues. For the CDR3, the DNA is TGTGCCAGCAGCTTAGGGCAATCGGCCTTGTATGGCTACACCCTC. The encoded protein is CASSLGQSALYGYTL.

V gene TRBV6-1 combines with J gene TRBJ2-5; D ambiguous. V gave up 0 bases and J gave up 6 bases, with 11 bases separating them. CDR3 length: 14 residues. Looked up from germline, CDR1 is MNHNS and CDR2 is SASEGT. The CDR3 spells CASSEATLWQTQYF. The CDR3 DNA follows: TGTGCCAGCAGTGAAGCTACCCTCTGGCAGACCCAGTACTTC.